This T cell receptor (beta chain) stems from a study of T cell responses to AZD1222 COVID-19 vaccine. Method: immunoSEQ multiplex PCR; TCRdb's copy keeps in-frame clones and lacks some. Among around 95,000 clones listed, around 90% were seen once. This clone was seen a few times. Its antigen is currently unknown. Notes on the study in general: Just a handful of AZD1222 recipients were seropositive at baseline. Donors skewed white British and female; clonal diversity was possibly underestimated.

The receptor's source is an adult in good health. Sequences were derived from peripheral blood, sampled on day 0 of AZD1222 vaccination.

The CDR3 bases are TGTGCCAGCAGCGAACCTCTAGCGGAACCTAGCACAGATACGCAGTATTTT. It specifies CASSEPLAEPSTDTQYF. The chain carries TRBV7-9 and TRBJ2-3; 7 nucleotides align to TRBD2. CDR1 SEHNR and CDR2 FQNEAQ come from the germline V gene (reference sequence). The trim removed 5 bases at V and 0 bases at J, leaving 11 bases unmatched. This CDR3 has 17 residues.